This T cell receptor beta chain stems from a study of cytomegalovirus exposure and HLA in healthy donors. The PCR ran on 60 Vbeta and 13 Jbeta primers. Measured with immunoSEQ multiplex PCR; TCRdb has only the in-frame clones, and not every one. The sample holds some 150,000 clones, roughly 81% seen once. This clone showed up just once. V lost 0 bases to trimming and J lost 2 bases, with 12 bases between them. Germline CDR1 reads SGHNT; CDR2 reads YYREEE (reference sequence). The CDR3 runs to 15 residues. Material for sequencing was PBMCs. The rearrangement uses TRBV5-4 and TRBJ2-7; TRBD1 is a possible D gene (6 bases). This sequence was found in a young woman in good health and CMV-seropositive. The DNA of the CDR3 is TGTGCCAGCAGCTTGGATCAGGGGCCTACCTACGAGCAGTACTTC. The encoded protein is CASSLDQGPTYEQYF.